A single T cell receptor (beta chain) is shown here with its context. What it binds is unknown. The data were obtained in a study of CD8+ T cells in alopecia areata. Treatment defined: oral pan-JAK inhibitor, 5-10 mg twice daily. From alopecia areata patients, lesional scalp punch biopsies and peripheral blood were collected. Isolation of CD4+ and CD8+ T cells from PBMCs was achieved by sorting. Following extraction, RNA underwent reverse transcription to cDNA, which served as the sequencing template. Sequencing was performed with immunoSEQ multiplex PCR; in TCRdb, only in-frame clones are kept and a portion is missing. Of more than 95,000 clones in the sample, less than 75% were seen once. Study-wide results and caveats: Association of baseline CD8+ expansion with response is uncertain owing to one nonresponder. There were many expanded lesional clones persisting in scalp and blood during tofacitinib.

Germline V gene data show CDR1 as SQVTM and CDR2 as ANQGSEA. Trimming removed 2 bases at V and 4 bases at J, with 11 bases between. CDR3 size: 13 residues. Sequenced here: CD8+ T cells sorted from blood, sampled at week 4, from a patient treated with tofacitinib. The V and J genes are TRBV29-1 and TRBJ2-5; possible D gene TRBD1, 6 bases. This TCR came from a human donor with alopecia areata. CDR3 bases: TGCAGCGTTGAAATGGGCAGGGGAGAGACCCAGTACTTC. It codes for CSVEMGRGETQYF.